A selection of T cell receptor beta chains follows, all from one sample in a study of shared clonotypes between healthy human individuals. The protocol was immunoSEQ multiplex PCR, while the TCRdb copy is restricted to in-frame clones and leaves out a portion. The sample yields around 2.1 million clones, approximately 95% seen once. The sequenced sample was naive CD4+ T cells sorted from blood. The receptors shown here come from a man in his late teens or twenties in good health. CDR3s include the opening cysteine and the closing phenylalanine or tryptophan. Fields, in order: V gene, D gene, clone size, J gene, CDR3 protein, CDR3 DNA. D genes are given only for firm matches. The size field is filled for only some rows; it gives once, few, many or a size class.

TRBV19	-	few	TRBJ1-6	CASSISWQGDSPLHF	TGTGCCAGTAGTATATCTTGGCAGGGAGATTCACCCCTCCACTTT
TRBV7-2	-	-	TRBJ2-2	CASSLDRTGELFF	TGTGCCAGCAGCCTGGACCGTACCGGGGAGCTGTTTTTT
TRBV7-9	-	-	TRBJ1-6	CASSLALGGNSYNSPLHF	TGTGCCAGCAGCTTAGCATTAGGGGGGAACTCCTATAATTCACCCCTCCACTTT
TRBV19	-	-	TRBJ2-2	CASSIVASGELFF	TGTGCCAGTAGTATAGTAGCGAGCGGGGAGCTGTTTTTT
TRBV4-1	TRBD1	-	TRBJ1-2	CASSQDWDRGRGGYTF	TGCGCCAGCAGCCAAGATTGGGACAGGGGGCGCGGTGGCTACACCTTC
TRBV18	TRBD1	-	TRBJ1-1	CASSGQGANTEAFF	TGTGCCAGCTCAGGACAGGGGGCGAACACTGAAGCTTTCTTT
TRBV18	TRBD1	-	TRBJ1-2	CASSQDRDGYTF	TGTGCCAGCTCACAAGACAGGGATGGCTACACCTTC
TRBV10-3	TRBD2	-	TRBJ2-3	CATIAGGRTDTQYF	TGTGCCACCATAGCGGGAGGGCGCACAGATACGCAGTATTTT
TRBV4-1	TRBD1	once	TRBJ2-4	CASSQPRGGQASTVVKNIQYF	TGCGCCAGCAGCCAACCCAGGGGTGGACAGGCCTCTACCGTAGTCAAAAACATTCAGTACTTC
TRBV5-6	-	-	TRBJ2-7	CASSRRGSYEQYF	TGTGCCAGCAGCCGCCGGGGCTCCTACGAGCAGTACTTC
TRBV19	-	-	TRBJ2-5	CASRRRLQETQYF	TGTGCCAGTAGGCGCAGGCTCCAAGAGACCCAGTACTTC
TRBV2	-	-	TRBJ2-7	CASTPDRSDLSYEQYF	TGTGCCAGCACCCCGGACAGAAGCGATTTGTCCTACGAGCAGTACTTC
TRBV28	-	-	TRBJ2-7	CASSVTPYEQYF	TGTGCCAGCAGTGTGACCCCCTACGAGCAGTACTTC
TRBV2	-	-	TRBJ2-4	CASRGLAKNIQYF	TGTGCCAGCAGGGGGTTGGCCAAAAACATTCAGTACTTC
TRBV2	-	-	TRBJ2-7	CASRREQGIPYEQYF	TGTGCCAGCAGGAGAGAACAGGGCATCCCCTACGAGCAGTACTTC
TRBV9	-	-	TRBJ1-1	CASSVAGTPADTEAFF	TGTGCCAGCAGCGTAGCTGGGACACCGGCGGACACTGAAGCTTTCTTT